The following is a T cell receptor (beta chain) sequence with its context. This sample was taken from a study of blood T cell repertoires in COVID-19. Study background: Acute and convalescent COVID-19 specimens originated in the United States, Italy and Spain.

The CDR3 is made up of 13 amino acids. Per germline, CDR1 SGHRS and CDR2 YFSETQ. Trimming left V 0 bases short and J 0 bases short, with 4 bases between. Per the study methods: The authors estimated nucleated cell counts from reference gene primer amplification. Profiling relied on immunoSEQ multiplex PCR, and the TCRdb table lists in-frame clones only, not all of them. V and J calls and clone size come straight from that table; D and trimming were deduced from the DNA. The sample gives more than 45,000 clones, about 89% of which show up once; 6.4% is in the top ten. The source material was peripheral blood. This sequence was found in a man between 65 and 85 years old with active COVID-19. The genes are TRBV5-1 and TRBJ2-7; no reliable D call. The chain's CDR3 is CASSLASSYEQYF. The CDR3 region has the DNA TGCGCCAGCAGCTTGGCCAGCTCCTACGAGCAGTACTTC. The full variable domain, in which reference TRBV5-1 and TRBJ2-7 provide the parts outside the CDR3, is KAGVTQTPRYLIKTRGQQVTLSCSPISGHRSVSWYQQTPGQGLQFLFEYFSETQRNKGNFPGRFSGRQFSNSRSEMNVSTLELGDSALYLCASSLASSYEQYFGPGTRLTVT.